The 27 T cell receptor beta chains in this list originate from one sample, sequenced in a study of T cells after yellow fever vaccination. TCRdb re-analysed the 5' RACE reads in MiXCR, keeping a single row per CDR3 protein. The data show approximately 510,000 distinct CDR3 sequences, 21% seen once. Sequences were derived from PBMCs, sampled approximately 22 days after the first yellow fever vaccination. These receptors were taken from a man aged 18 to 35 who received the YFV17D yellow fever vaccine.

This clonotype was detected a few times. This chain connects TRBV5-1 to TRBJ2-5; 12 bases match TRBD1. Trimming cost V 0 bases and J 5 bases; bases outside gene matches: 5. The CDR3 loop spans 16 amino acids. CDR1 and CDR2 (germline): SGHRS, YFSETQ. The CDR3 reads CASSLAGTGGIETQYF. CDR3 DNA: TGCGCCAGCAGCTTGGCCGGGACAGGGGGCATCGAGACCCAGTACTTC.

The table lists this clonotype with a few counts. The CDR3 nucleotides read TGCGCCAGCAGCGGGGACGGCAGTTACAATCAGCCCCAGCATTTT. It specifies CASSGDGSYNQPQHF. The chain combines TRBV5-1 with TRBJ1-5, with D perhaps TRBD1 (5 bases). V lost 4 bases and J 3 bases, leaving 14 bases between the germline ends. The CDR3 runs to 15 residues. The germline gives CDR1 SGHRS, CDR2 YFSETQ.

The chain recombines TRBV6-4 with TRBJ2-3; D call uncertain. CDR1 and CDR2 from the germline V gene are MRHNA and SNTAGT. The V end was cut by 2 bases, the J end by 6 bases, with 9 bases between. This CDR3 is 13 amino acids long. CDR3 protein: CASSDPLKDTQYF. Written as DNA, the CDR3 is TGTGCCAGCAGTGACCCCCTGAAGGATACGCAGTATTTT.

The chain is built from TRBV5-1 and TRBJ1-4; 8 bases match TRBD1. J gave up 5 bases and V 3 bases, and 3 bases lay outside the gene matches. CDR1 is SGHRS and CDR2 is YFSETQ in the germline V gene. The CDR3 covers 14 residues. The CDR3 bases are TGCGCCAGCAGCTGGACAGGGCTCAATGAAAAACTGTTTTTT. Translated, it gives CASSWTGLNEKLFF.

This clonotype was seen many times. The chain is built from TRBV7-9 and TRBJ1-2, with D tentatively TRBD1 (5 bases). This CDR3 is 12 amino acids long. Germline V gene sequence: CDR1 SEHNR, CDR2 FQNEAQ (reference sequence). The ends were cut back, 2 bases at V and 8 bases at J, with 9 bases in the middle. CDR3 sequence: CASSLTGVGYTF. The DNA of the CDR3 is TGTGCCAGCAGCTTAACGGGGGTCGGCTACACCTTC.

This chain uses TRBV6-2 or TRBV6-3 with TRBJ1-5; D call uncertain. The length of the CDR3 is 14 residues. With 1 base removed from V and 6 bases from J, the gap between germline ends came to 10 bases. Germline values: CDR1 MNHEY, CDR2 SVGEGT. CDR3 sequence: CASSYLSGSQPQHF. The CDR3 nucleotides are TGTGCCAGCAGTTACTTGTCGGGGAGTCAGCCCCAGCATTTT.

There are many counts of this clonotype. The rearrangement links TRBV5-1 to TRBJ2-4; maybe TRBD2 (5 bases). Trimming removed 2 bases from V and 5 bases from J, with 11 bases in between. Germline V gene lookup returns CDR1 SGHRS and CDR2 YFSETQ. The CDR3 is 14 amino acids. DNA for the CDR3: TGCGCCAGCAGCTTCATAGGGAGAGAAAACATTCAGTACTTC. Protein: CASSFIGRENIQYF.

The chain carries TRBV15 and TRBJ2-7, with 9 bases that match TRBD1. This CDR3 has 14 residues. CDR1 and CDR2 from the germline V gene are LNHNV and YYDKDF (reference sequence). V lost 5 bases, J lost 6 bases, and 8 bases stayed unmatched. This CDR3 is CATSDTGGFSEQYV. CDR3 DNA: TGTGCCACCAGCGATACAGGGGGCTTCAGCGAGCAGTACGTC.

This clonotype was detected once. Mismatch with germline at one junction end may stem from a read error. The chain couples TRBV6-5 to TRBJ1-2; no definite D call. The CDR3 is made up of 15 amino acids. CDR1 and CDR2 from the germline V gene are MNHEY and SVGAGI. The CDR3 here is CASSYVSGSNYGSTF. The CDR3 coding sequence is TGTGCCAGCAGTTACGTGTCGGGGTCTAACTATGGCTCCACCTTC.

This clonotype came up a few times. The V call is TRBV28, the J call TRBJ1-4; D unresolved. Germline V lookup: CDR1 MDHEN, CDR2 SYDVKM. The V end lost 2 bases, the J end lost 8 bases, and 9 bases lay between the germline ends. CDR3 size: 13 residues. In nucleotides, the CDR3 is TGTGCCAGCAGTTTACCCGTGGGGGAAAAACTGTTTTTT. Its translation is CASSLPVGEKLFF.

This clonotype was found many times. This CDR3 is CASSRRSVGNTEAFF. The DNA for the CDR3 is TGTGCCAGCAGCCGACGAAGCGTCGGGAACACTGAAGCTTTCTTT. The chain is built from TRBV6-1 and TRBJ1-1; D is undetermined. In germline, CDR1 is MNHNS, CDR2 SASEGT. With 6 bases removed from V and 1 base from J, the gap between germline ends came to 15 bases. There are 15 residues in the CDR3.

The gene calls are TRBV12-3 or TRBV12-4 and TRBJ2-2; D not certain. The V end lost 6 bases, the J end lost 0 bases, and 8 bases lay between the germline ends. The CDR3 has 14 amino acids. The CDR3 sequence: CASSPVPNTGELFF. DNA for the CDR3: TGTGCCAGCAGCCCGGTACCGAACACCGGGGAGCTGTTTTTT.

The J gene is TRBJ1-1, the V gene TRBV9; D is perhaps TRBD1 (5 bases). Trimming removed 0 bases from V and 3 bases from J, with 12 bases in between. Germline assignment: CDR1 SGDLS and CDR2 YYNGEE. This CDR3 comprises 15 residues. CDR3 DNA: TGTGCCAGCAGCGTAGACCCAGGGTCGCACACTGAAGCTTTCTTT. Its translation is CASSVDPGSHTEAFF.

CDR3 region: CASSWSEAGANVLTF. Written as DNA, the CDR3 is TGTGCCAGCAGTTGGTCCGAGGCAGGGGCCAACGTCCTGACTTTC. The chain links TRBV27 to TRBJ2-6; D is unclear. The CDR3 has 15 amino acids. The ends were cut back, 4 bases at V and 4 bases at J, with 11 bases in the middle. CDR1 MNHEY and CDR2 SMNVEV come from the germline V gene (reference sequence).

This clonotype occurred a few times. The CDR3 DNA reads TGCAGTGCAAGAACCGGGAATGAAAAACTGTTTTTT. Translated: CSARTGNEKLFF. The chain employs TRBV20-1 and TRBJ1-4; D ambiguous. Per germline, CDR1 DFQATT and CDR2 SNEGSKA (reference sequence). The CDR3 contains 12 residues. V lost 6 bases, J lost 5 bases, and 10 bases lay in between.

The sample holds many counts of this clonotype. The genes are TRBV20-1 and TRBJ2-1, with 9 bases identical to TRBD2. CDR1 is DFQATT, CDR2 SNEGSKA, per germline (reference sequence). V gave up 6 bases and J gave up 4 bases; unmatched junction bases: 10. CDR3 length: 15 residues. Here the CDR3 reads CSARGGGARYNEQFF. The CDR3 region has the DNA TGCAGTGCCAGGGGCGGGGGGGCAAGGTACAATGAGCAGTTCTTC.

The chain is built from TRBV5-1 and TRBJ2-5; D remains unclear. CDR1 is SGHRS and CDR2 is YFSETQ in the germline V gene. The CDR3 length is 14 residues. V lost 4 bases and J 4 bases, leaving 14 bases between the germline ends. The CDR3 here is CASSPGTPGETQYF. CDR3 DNA: TGCGCCAGCAGCCCCGGAACCCCGGGAGAGACCCAGTACTTC.

This chain links TRBV20-1 with TRBJ2-7; D uncertain. Trimming stripped 6 bases from V and 3 bases from J, with 18 bases between. Germline V CDR1 and CDR2: DFQATT, SNEGSKA (reference sequence). CDR3 length: 14 amino acids. CDR3 DNA: TGCAGTGCCAGGCGGCGCGGCTTTATCTACGAGCAGTACTTC. Residues: CSARRRGFIYEQYF.

This chain links TRBV20-1 with TRBJ2-3; 12 bases fit TRBD2. CDR1 is DFQATT and CDR2 is SNEGSKA in the germline V gene (reference sequence). The CDR3 has 15 amino acids. J gave up 2 bases and V 1 base, and 1 base lay outside the gene matches. Here the CDR3 reads CSARGLAGATDTQYF. The CDR3 DNA sequence: TGCAGTGCTAGAGGACTAGCGGGGGCCACAGATACGCAGTATTTT.

The V gene is TRBV12-3 or TRBV12-4, the J gene TRBJ1-2, with 7 bases identical to TRBD1. CDR3 length equals 15 residues. Trimming at V came to 6 bases and at J to 6 bases, leaving 13 bases not matched to a gene. CDR3 coding DNA: TGTGCCAGCAGCTTGTCAACAGGGGAAATTGATGGCTACACCTTC. Amino acid sequence: CASSLSTGEIDGYTF.

This clonotype was found many times. The V call is TRBV20-1, the J call TRBJ2-3; 13 bases are a match to TRBD2. The CDR3 loop spans 15 amino acids. The J segment lost 4 bases and the V segment lost 6 bases, leaving 7 bases of the junction unmatched. Germline CDR1 and CDR2: DFQATT and SNEGSKA (reference sequence). The DNA of the CDR3 is TGCAGTGCGCCGACTAGCGGGGGGCCCGCAGATACGCAGTATTTT. It yields the protein CSAPTSGGPADTQYF.

The rearrangement joins TRBV4-1 to TRBJ2-4; D possibly corresponds to TRBD1 (5 bases). The germline V gene encodes CDR1 MGHRA and CDR2 YSYEKL. V lost 1 base to trimming and J lost 13 bases, with 14 bases between them. CDR3 length equals 13 residues. The CDR3 region is CASSQAGPQGQYF. Written as DNA, the CDR3 is TGCGCCAGCAGCCAAGCAGGACCCCAGGGACAGTACTTC.

This chain links TRBV7-2 with TRBJ1-2; a possible D gene is TRBD1 (5 bases). V lost 0 bases, J lost 12 bases, and 14 bases lay in between. There are 13 residues in the CDR3. Germline V lookup: CDR1 SGHTA, CDR2 FQGNSA. The CDR3 reads CASSLAPRDYDTF. DNA for the CDR3: TGTGCCAGCAGCTTAGCACCCAGGGACTATGACACCTTC.

This clonotype was detected a few times. This chain connects TRBV5-1 to TRBJ2-5; D is ambiguous. The CDR3 runs to 14 residues. Deletions cut 1 base from V and 0 bases from J, with 7 bases between. CDR1 and CDR2 from the germline V gene are SGHRS and YFSETQ. CDR3 sequence reads: CASSLRRNQETQYF. The DNA for the CDR3 is TGCGCCAGCAGCTTGCGACGGAACCAAGAGACCCAGTACTTC.

This chain uses TRBV11-1 with TRBJ2-7; D is possibly TRBD2 (6 bases). Deletions cut 1 base from V and 3 bases from J, with 13 bases between. Germline V gives CDR1 SGHAT, CDR2 FQDESV (reference sequence). CDR3 length: 15 residues. The CDR3 nucleotides are TGTGCCAGCAGCTTAGGAGGCAGCGGGCTCTACGAGCAGTACGTC. Translated, it gives CASSLGGSGLYEQYV.

Only a few counts were recorded for this clonotype. This chain joins TRBV6-1 and TRBJ1-5, with D tentatively TRBD1 (6 bases). CDR1 and CDR2 from the germline V gene are MNHNS and SASEGT. Trimming took 10 bases from V and 4 from J, leaving 14 bases between them. The CDR3 length is 13 residues. CDR3 sequence (DNA): TGTGCCACCCGGAGGGGGGGTAATCAGCCCCAGCATTTT. Translating gives CATRRGGNQPQHF.

The V call is TRBV30, the J call TRBJ1-2; maybe TRBD1 (5 bases). Germline loops: CDR1 GTSNPN, CDR2 SVGIG (reference sequence). V was shortened by 3 bases and J by 0 bases, with 8 bases between the two germline ends. This CDR3 contains 13 residues. CDR3 bases: TGTGCCTGGAGCCCGGGGGCTAACTATGGCTACACCTTC. Translation gives CAWSPGANYGYTF.